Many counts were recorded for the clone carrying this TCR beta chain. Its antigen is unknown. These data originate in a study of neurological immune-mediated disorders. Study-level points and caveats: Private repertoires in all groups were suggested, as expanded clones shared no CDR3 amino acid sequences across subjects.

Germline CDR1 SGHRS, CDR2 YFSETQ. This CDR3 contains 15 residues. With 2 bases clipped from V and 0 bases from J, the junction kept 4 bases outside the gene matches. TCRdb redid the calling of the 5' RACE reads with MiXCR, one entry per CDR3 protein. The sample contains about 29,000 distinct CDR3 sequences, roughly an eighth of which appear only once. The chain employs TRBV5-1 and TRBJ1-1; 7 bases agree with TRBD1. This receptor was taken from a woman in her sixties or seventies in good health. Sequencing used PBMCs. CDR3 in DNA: TGCGCCAGCAGCTTAACAGGGGATGTGAACACTGAAGCTTTCTTT. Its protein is CASSLTGDVNTEAFF.